The TCR beta chain under discussion was sequenced for a study of early T cells in non-severe SARS-CoV-2 infection (dated by TCRdb to the early 2020s). Background for the entire study: Because TCR sequencing relied on bulk RNA taken from unsorted whole blood, pairing of alpha and beta chains was not possible. The research as a whole found: VDJdb matching was skewed toward anti-spike CD8 responses, so virus-specific expansions were likely underestimated and private and CD4 specificities were missed.

CDR1 and CDR2, per the germline V gene (reference sequence), are SEHNR and FQNEAQ. Measured from the cysteine to the phenylalanine, the CDR3 is 13 residues long. Only the CDR3 portion is preserved as DNA: 39 bases, with reading frame beginning at the first base. V and J are trimmed by 5 bases and 8 bases, and the gene matches miss 2 bases of the junction. Library prep was done by 5' RACE. The instrument was a NextSeq 500. Unique molecular identifiers were attached to individual cDNA molecules in the TCR library protocol so that sequencing error and PCR bias could be corrected. Both TCR alpha and beta chains were sequenced, and tight co-correlation was observed between alpha and beta sequence abundances in each sample. For the original study's pipeline: Decombinator V4 was used to perform V gene, J gene and CDR3 annotation of TCR sequences. Expanded TCRs were defined as changing significantly between any two time points under a Poisson model with p below 0.0001. TCR abundances were normalised to the total number of TCRs sequenced in each sample and reported as counts per million. MAIT TCRs were defined by TRAV1-2 paired with TRAJ12, TRAJ20 or TRAJ33, and iNKT TCRs by TRAV10 paired with TRAJ18. A search of VDJdb, accessed on 1 November 2021, was run for TCRs annotated to CMV, EBV and SARS-CoV-2, with TCRs annotated for multiple antigens excluded. The public reads were reanalyzed by TCRdb: fastp trimming at Q25, MiXCR alignment, in-frame beta chains only. Rows with a matching CDR3 protein are joined into one entry that keeps the most common DNA and genes. The V and J calls come from TCRdb's annotation, not from the publication. This sample lists around 70,000 distinct CDR3 sequences; approximately 10% were detected once. Approximately 3% of the sample is in the top ten clones.

This was a case-control study nested in a cohort of healthcare workers in London, UK, who had nasopharyngeal swab PCR tests and blood samples taken every week. Healthcare workers were enrolled in the week of the UK lockdown, from 23 to 31 March 2020, and were followed every week for up to 16 weeks. This clonotype was recorded many times. No antigen is known for it. Qualities for individual bases were not recorded, and no much larger clone is one base off. The clonotype was recovered from an adult who was a healthcare worker with PCR-confirmed SARS-CoV-2 infection or an uninfected control (not recorded which). The rearranged segments are TRBV7-9 and TRBJ1-6; the central 8 bases match TRBD1. The sequencing sample was made of whole blood. The nucleotide sequence is TGTGCCAGCAGCCTACAGGGGGATTCACCCCTCCACTTT. The resulting protein is CASSLQGDSPLHF.